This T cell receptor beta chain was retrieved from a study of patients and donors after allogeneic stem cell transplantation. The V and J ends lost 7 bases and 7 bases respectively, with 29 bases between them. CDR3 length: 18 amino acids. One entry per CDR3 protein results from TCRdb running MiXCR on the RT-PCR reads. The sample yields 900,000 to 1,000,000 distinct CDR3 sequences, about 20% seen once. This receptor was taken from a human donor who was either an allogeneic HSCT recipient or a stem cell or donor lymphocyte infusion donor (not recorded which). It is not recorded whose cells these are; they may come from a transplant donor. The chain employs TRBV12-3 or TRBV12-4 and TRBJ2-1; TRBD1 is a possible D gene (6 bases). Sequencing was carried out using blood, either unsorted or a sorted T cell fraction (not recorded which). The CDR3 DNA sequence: TGTGCCAGCAACGTGGACAGTGGAGTTCCCCTTTCCTTGAATGAGCAGTTCTTC. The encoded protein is CASNVDSGVPLSLNEQFF.